One sample yielded the 14 T cell receptor beta chains listed below, sequenced in a study of vaccination effects on CD4 cells after COVID-19 (dated by TCRdb to between 2022 and 2023). To prepare the library, the immunoSEQ multiplex PCR assay was applied. As stored in TCRdb, this immuneACCESS dataset retains in-frame rearrangements with V and J assigned. A fraction of the clones does not appear; measured against another copy, unresolved V genes explain less than half of the discrepancy, and the remainder lacks a known reason. The sample contains some 50,000 clones, about 74% of them found a single time. The ten largest account for roughly 16% of the sample. The ViraFEST assay stimulated PBMC with viral peptide pools and then used TCR sequencing to identify antigen-specific CD4+ T cell clonotypes by expansion. After about 10 days of culture, CD4+ T cells were isolated with the EasySep CD4+ T cell isolation kit. Participants received two doses of either the BNT162b2 or the mRNA-1273 mRNA SARS-CoV-2 vaccine.

No cognate antigen is known for these TCRs. The sequencing used CD4+ T cells from PBMCs cultured with HCoV-OC43 spike peptides, collected after COVID-19 vaccination. The cell subset or site label, read with the paper, signifies: HCoV-OC43 spike overlapping peptide pool stimulation. These receptors came from a human donor who received a COVID-19 vaccine.

CDR3 sequence reads: CASSPGSVVTDTQYF. The CDR3 DNA reads as TGTGCCAGCAGCCCCGGTTCAGTAGTTACAGATACGCAGTATTTT. The chain recombines TRBV9 with TRBJ2-3; D gene unclear. The CDR3 is 15 amino acids. Germline V lookup: CDR1 SGDLS, CDR2 YYNGEE. The V end was cut by 4 bases, the J end by 3 bases, with 15 bases between.

The gene calls are TRBV5-4 and TRBJ1-1, with D tentatively TRBD1 (6 bases). V was trimmed by 4 bases and J by 1 base, leaving 11 bases between them. The V gene's germline CDR1 is SGHNT and CDR2 YYREEE (reference sequence). The CDR3 length is 14 residues. This CDR3 reads CASSQKTGNTEAFF. CDR3 coding DNA: TGTGCCAGCAGCCAAAAGACAGGGAACACTGAAGCTTTCTTT.

The chain recombines TRBV7-8 with TRBJ2-7; the D call may be TRBD1 or TRBD2 (6 bases each). CDR3 length: 16 amino acids. Germline V lookup: CDR1 SGHVS, CDR2 FQNEAQ. V lost 1 base to trimming and J lost 2 bases, with 15 bases between them. The CDR3: CASSLGFRGPTYEQYF. As DNA, the CDR3 is TGTGCCAGCAGCTTAGGTTTCCGGGGGCCTACCTACGAGCAGTACTTC.

The V gene is TRBV10-3, the J gene TRBJ2-1; 13 bases are a match to TRBD2. Unmatched junction bases numbered 9, after V lost 2 bases and J lost 8 bases. Germline values: CDR1 ENHRY, CDR2 SYGVKD. CDR3 size: 17 residues. The CDR3 spells CAISEVTSGGASDEQFF. In nucleotides, the CDR3 is TGTGCCATCAGTGAGGTAACTAGCGGGGGGGCATCGGATGAGCAGTTCTTC.

V gene TRBV10-3 combines with J gene TRBJ2-7; D possibly corresponds to TRBD1 (6 bases). CDR1 and CDR2 from the germline V gene are ENHRY and SYGVKD. V was shortened by 6 bases and J by 0 bases, with 15 bases between the two germline ends. The CDR3 length is 15 residues. The CDR3, as DNA: TGTGCCATCAGGGGGTCGGGACAATTCTCCTACGAGCAGTACTTC. Translated: CAIRGSGQFSYEQYF.

V and J are TRBV2 and TRBJ2-7, with 7 bases aligning to TRBD2. This CDR3 is 15 amino acids long. Looked up from germline, CDR1 is SNHLY and CDR2 is FYNNEI. The CDR3 nucleotides are TGTGCTAACTTAAGATTGGGGGGGAACTCCTACGAGCAGTACTTC. Amino acid sequence: CANLRLGGNSYEQYF.

This rearrangement joins TRBV12-3 or TRBV12-4 to TRBJ1-4; D is uncertain. This CDR3 region has 13 residues. With 6 bases removed from V and 5 bases from J, the gap between germline ends came to 10 bases. CDR3 in amino acids: CASSGRNNEKLFF. Here the CDR3 DNA reads TGTGCCAGCAGCGGAAGGAACAATGAAAAACTGTTTTTT.

This clone was recorded a few times. This sequence joins TRBV11-2 and TRBJ2-5; 7 nucleotides match TRBD2. Unmatched junction bases numbered 14, after V lost 5 bases and J lost 2 bases. Per germline, CDR1 SGHAT and CDR2 FQNNGV. The CDR3 runs to 17 residues. The CDR3 nucleotides read TGTGCCAGCAGCCAATCTAATTGGGAGGGGATACAAGAGACCCAGTACTTC. It translates to CASSQSNWEGIQETQYF.

The V gene is TRBV9, the J gene TRBJ1-2, with D possibly being TRBD1 (6 bases). This CDR3 has 17 residues. V was pared by 3 bases and J by 1 base, with 19 bases between. In germline, CDR1 is SGDLS, CDR2 YYNGEE. CDR3 loop: CASSAGGGLEDNYGYTF. In nucleotides, the CDR3 is TGTGCCAGCAGCGCCGGGGGCGGGCTGGAAGATAACTATGGCTACACCTTC.

This rearrangement joins TRBV18 to TRBJ1-1, with D possibly matching TRBD1 (5 bases). With 6 bases removed from V and 1 base from J, the gap between germline ends came to 9 bases. This CDR3 is 13 amino acids long. CDR1 and CDR2 (germline): KGHSH, LQKENI. The CDR3: CASSPRENTEAFF. The CDR3 nucleotides read TGTGCCAGCTCTCCCAGGGAGAACACTGAAGCTTTCTTT. The entire variable domain, with the rest obtained from reference TRBV18 and TRBJ1-1, is as follows: NAGVMQNPRHLVRRRGQEARLRCSPMKGHSHVYWYRQLPEEGLKFMVYLQKENIIDESGMPKERFSAEFPKEGPSILRIQQVVRGDSAAYFCASSPRENTEAFFGQGTRLTVV.

The chain couples TRBV4-1 to TRBJ2-1, with 13 bases aligning to TRBD2. J gave up 7 bases and V 4 bases, and 4 bases lay outside the gene matches. Germline-derived CDR1 and CDR2 are MGHRA and YSYEKL. The CDR3 length is 15 residues. The CDR3 sequence is CASSRTSGRANEQFF. CDR3 nucleotides: TGCGCCAGCAGCCGGACTAGCGGGAGAGCGAATGAGCAGTTCTTC.

The V gene is TRBV5-1, the J gene TRBJ1-2, with D possibly being TRBD1 (5 bases). This CDR3 comprises 16 residues. Germline CDR1 SGHRS, CDR2 YFSETQ. V gave up 0 bases and J gave up 5 bases, with 17 bases separating them. In DNA, the CDR3 is TGCGCCAGCAGCTTGGCCGGAGGGGAGGGGAGGTATGGCTACACCTTC. It encodes CASSLAGGEGRYGYTF. The full variable domain, its missing parts supplied by reference TRBV5-1 and TRBJ1-2, is KAGVTQTPRYLIKTRGQQVTLSCSPISGHRSVSWYQQTPGQGLQFLFEYFSETQRNKGNFPGRFSGRQFSNSRSEMNVSTLELGDSALYLCASSLAGGEGRYGYTFGSGTRLTVV.

The gene calls are TRBV2 and TRBJ2-6; perhaps TRBD2 as D (5 bases). CDR1 and CDR2 from the germline V gene are SNHLY and FYNNEI. Trimming removed 4 bases from V and 0 bases from J, with 7 bases in between. The CDR3 loop spans 15 amino acids. Here the CDR3 reads CASSVEDSGANVLTF. CDR3 coding DNA: TGTGCCAGCAGTGTGGAGGACTCTGGGGCCAACGTCCTGACTTTC.

CDR3 bases: TGCGCCAGCAGCTTGGCGGCAGGGGAAAACACTGAAGCTTTCTTT. As protein: CASSLAAGENTEAFF. The gene calls are TRBV5-1 and TRBJ1-1; maybe TRBD1 (6 bases). Germline V gene data show CDR1 as SGHRS and CDR2 as YFSETQ. V was pared by 0 bases and J by 2 bases, with 11 bases between. The CDR3 loop spans 15 amino acids. The full variable domain, rest sourced from reference TRBV5-1 and TRBJ1-1, is KAGVTQTPRYLIKTRGQQVTLSCSPISGHRSVSWYQQTPGQGLQFLFEYFSETQRNKGNFPGRFSGRQFSNSRSEMNVSTLELGDSALYLCASSLAAGENTEAFFGQGTRLTVV.